The rows below give T cell receptor beta chains drawn from one sample of a study of T cells in Graves' hyperthyroidism and ophthalmopathy. TCRdb processed the multiplex PCR reads anew with MiXCR; each CDR3 protein has one entry. The sample consists of almost 600,000 distinct CDR3 sequences, just over 45% of them appearing once. The sample was peripheral blood or thyroid tissue (not recorded which). The receptors here all came from a woman aged 18-29 years with Graves' hyperthyroidism. Each CDR3 is given with its conserved first and last residue. D genes are given only for firm matches. Expanded clones get a size class; other rows say once, few or many, or leave the size out.

CDR3aa: CASSRGLAENEQYF; CDR3nt: TGTGCCAGCAGCAGGGGACTAGCGGAAAACGAGCAGTACTTC; j_gene: TRBJ2-7; abundance: many; v_gene: TRBV5-4; d_gene: TRBD2
CDR3aa: CASSRTGFYEQYF; CDR3nt: TGTGCCAGCAGTAGGACAGGGTTCTACGAGCAGTACTTC; j_gene: TRBJ2-7; abundance: NA; v_gene: TRBV2; d_gene: TRBD1
CDR3aa: CASRGRSGLETQYF; CDR3nt: TGTGCCAGCAGAGGCCGGTCGGGTTTAGAGACCCAGTACTTC; j_gene: TRBJ2-5; abundance: many; v_gene: TRBV6-5; d_gene: NA
CDR3aa: CASSNSGDTGANVLTF; CDR3nt: TGTGCCAGCAGCAACTCCGGGGATACTGGGGCCAACGTCCTGACTTTC; j_gene: TRBJ2-6; abundance: many; v_gene: TRBV5-5; d_gene: NA
CDR3aa: CASSLVGRGYGYTF; CDR3nt: TGTGCCAGCAGCTTAGTGGGGCGGGGATATGGCTACACCTTC; j_gene: TRBJ1-2; abundance: NA; v_gene: TRBV7-2; d_gene: NA
CDR3aa: CASSSSLGITGELFF; CDR3nt: TGTGCCAGCAGCTCCTCTCTAGGGATCACCGGGGAGCTGTTTTTT; j_gene: TRBJ2-2; abundance: many; v_gene: TRBV7-3; d_gene: NA
CDR3aa: CASSPTQAGGTEAFF; CDR3nt: TGCGCCAGCAGCCCCACTCAAGCAGGGGGGACTGAAGCTTTCTTT; j_gene: TRBJ1-1; abundance: many; v_gene: TRBV4-1; d_gene: TRBD1
CDR3aa: CSARDLSVSYEQYF; CDR3nt: TGCAGTGCTAGAGATTTGTCAGTCTCCTACGAGCAGTACTTC; j_gene: TRBJ2-7; abundance: NA; v_gene: TRBV20-1; d_gene: NA
CDR3aa: CATSDWNGNEQFF; CDR3nt: TGTGCCACCAGTGATTGGAACGGCAATGAGCAGTTCTTC; j_gene: TRBJ2-1; abundance: few; v_gene: TRBV24-1; d_gene: NA
CDR3aa: CAWRLGNSGFHEQYF; CDR3nt: TGTGCCTGGAGACTCGGGAATAGCGGGTTCCACGAGCAGTACTTC; j_gene: TRBJ2-7; abundance: NA; v_gene: TRBV30; d_gene: TRBD2
CDR3aa: CAGSPDRENQSQHF; CDR3nt: TGTGCCGGCAGTCCCGACAGGGAGAATCAGTCCCAGCATTTT; j_gene: TRBJ1-5; abundance: NA; v_gene: TRBV12-3/TRBV12-4; d_gene: TRBD1
CDR3aa: CSVAMGSF; CDR3nt: NA; j_gene: TRBJ1-2; abundance: once; v_gene: TRBV29-1; d_gene: NA